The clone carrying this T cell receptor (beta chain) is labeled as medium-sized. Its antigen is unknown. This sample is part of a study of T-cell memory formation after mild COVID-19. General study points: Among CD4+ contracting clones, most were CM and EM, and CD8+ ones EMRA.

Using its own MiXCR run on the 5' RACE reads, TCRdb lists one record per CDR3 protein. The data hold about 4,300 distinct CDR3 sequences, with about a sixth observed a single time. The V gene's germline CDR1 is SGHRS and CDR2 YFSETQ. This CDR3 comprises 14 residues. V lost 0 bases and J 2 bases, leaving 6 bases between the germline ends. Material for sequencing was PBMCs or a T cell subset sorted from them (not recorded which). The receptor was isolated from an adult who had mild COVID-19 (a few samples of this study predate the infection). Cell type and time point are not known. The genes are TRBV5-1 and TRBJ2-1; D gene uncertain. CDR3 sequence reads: CASSLGLAYNEQFF. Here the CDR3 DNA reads TGCGCCAGCAGCTTGGGACTTGCCTACAATGAGCAGTTCTTC.